A single sample gave rise to the 8 T cell receptor beta chains below, sequenced in a study of blood T cells in healthy people across ages. A second PCR of 7 to 11 cycles used a sample-barcoded 5' primer and a J-beta primer mix. Via MiXCR, TCRdb re-called the 5' RACE reads, giving one row per CDR3 protein. The sample consists of about 1.8 million distinct CDR3 sequences, just under 50% of them appearing once. Sequenced material: blood. The receptors originated from a woman aged 40 to 50 in good health.

The chain has TRBV20-1 and TRBJ2-1; 12 bases agree with TRBD2. The germline V gene has CDR1 DFQATT and CDR2 SNEGSKA (reference sequence). The CDR3 totals 15 residues. The CDR3 DNA reads TGCAGCGGACTAGCGGGGTGGAGCTCCTACAATGAGCAGTTCTTC. Translation: CSGLAGWSSYNEQFF.

The chain has TRBV6-2 or TRBV6-3 and TRBJ1-2, with TRBD1 as a possible D gene (6 bases). Deletions cut 6 bases from V and 4 bases from J, with 12 bases between. The CDR3 has 13 amino acids. Germline assignment: CDR1 MNHEY and CDR2 SVGEGT. Here the CDR3 DNA reads TGTGCCAGCAGAGGGGGGCGCGGCTATGGCTACACCTTC. Protein sequence: CASRGGRGYGYTF.

The rearrangement joins TRBV12-3 or TRBV12-4 to TRBJ2-1; the match to TRBD2 covers 10 bases. Trimming cost V 7 bases and J 2 bases; bases outside gene matches: 5. The CDR3 runs to 15 residues. The CDR3 DNA sequence: TGTGCCAGCAAAAAAAGCGGGGGGGCCTACAATGAGCAGTTCTTC. It yields the protein CASKKSGGAYNEQFF.

The chain employs TRBV6-6 and TRBJ2-5; 9 nucleotides match TRBD1. J gave up 5 bases and V 2 bases, and 3 bases lay outside the gene matches. CDR1 MNHNY and CDR2 SVGAGI come from the germline V gene (reference sequence). The CDR3 runs 14 residues. The CDR3 region is CASSYPGQGETQYF. CDR3 coding DNA: TGTGCCAGCAGTTACCCGGGACAGGGTGAGACCCAGTACTTC.

The chain recombines TRBV20-1 with TRBJ2-7, with D possibly matching TRBD1 (6 bases). The last part of the DNA fits TRBJ2-5 better; the J call may be wrong. Germline CDR1 and CDR2: DFQATT and SNEGSKA (reference sequence). CDR3 length: 15 amino acids. The chain's CDR3 is CSAYLETGHGETQYF. In nucleotides, the CDR3 is TGCAGTGCTTACTTGGAGACAGGCCACGGGGAGACCCAGTACTTC.

This clonotype was counted a few times. The chain couples TRBV7-9 to TRBJ2-7, with 8 bases fitting TRBD1. CDR1 and CDR2 from the germline V gene are SEHNR and FQNEAQ (reference sequence). This CDR3 has 15 amino acids. With V trimmed by 3 bases and J by 7 bases, 11 bases remained unmatched. CDR3 DNA sequence: TGTGCCAGCAGCTTGGGGGACAGGTCCTACAATGAGCAGTACTTC. This translates into CASSLGDRSYNEQYF. Combining the CDR3 with reference TRBV7-9 and TRBJ2-7 gives the whole variable domain DTGVSQNPRHKITKRGQNVTFRCDPISEHNRLYWYRQTLGQGPEFLTYFQNEAQLEKSRLLSDRFSAERPKGSFSTLEIQRTEQGDSAMYLCASSLGDRSYNEQYFGPGTRLTVT.

This chain links TRBV6-5 with TRBJ1-5; 11 nucleotides match TRBD1. From germline, CDR1 is MNHEY and CDR2 SVGAGI. Losses at the gene ends were 10 bases for V and 4 bases for J; bases not matched to a gene: 6. This CDR3 is built from 14 residues. In DNA, the CDR3 is TGTGCCACGAGGGGGACAGGGGGGAATCAGCCCCAGCATTTT. Translated, it gives CATRGTGGNQPQHF.

This clonotype was counted a few times. The chain employs TRBV20-1 and TRBJ2-7; D might be TRBD2 (6 bases). The germline CDR1 and CDR2 sequences are DFQATT and SNEGSKA (reference sequence). The CDR3 covers 14 residues. The V and J ends lost 3 bases and 2 bases respectively, with 14 bases between them. CDR3 bases: TGCAGTGCTAGCACTGACGGGGGAGCCTACGAGCAGTACTTC. Protein: CSASTDGGAYEQYF.